This paragraph covers one T cell receptor beta chain sequence. Its target is unknown. Together with a sample-barcoded 5' primer, a J-beta primer mix was included in a second PCR lasting roughly 6 to 12 cycles. TCRdb recomputed calls from the 5' RACE reads with MiXCR, one row per CDR3 protein. There are 540,000 or so distinct CDR3 sequences in the sample; under 30% occur only once, and less than 9% lies in the top ten. The sample is drawn from a study of blood T cells in healthy people across ages. Study-wide points: The recorded TCR beta diversity per million T cells decreased in a roughly linear manner with age.

The sample was also reused in another study, on T cells of mothers and their children. Per that paper: Mothers gave over 9 million TCR beta CDR3 reads each, and children several million each.

Specimen: blood. The sequence came from a boy younger than 18 in good health.

CDR3 nucleotide sequence: TGCAGTGCCGGGGGGGGCAGCGGGATGTACGAGCAGTTCTTC. Its translation: CSAGGGSGMYEQFF. The chain uses TRBV20-1 and TRBJ2-1; TRBD2 matches 8 bases. The CDR3 runs to 14 residues. Germline V gene data show CDR1 as DFQATT and CDR2 as SNEGSKA (reference sequence). After removal of 6 bases from V and 10 bases from J, the junction contained 14 bases not matched to a gene.